Below are 17 T cell receptor beta chains sequenced from a single sample in a study of metastatic and nonmetastatic thyroid tumors. MiXCR re-clonotyped the PCR reads for TCRdb. The sample carries 11,000 or so clones, roughly 30% recorded once. None of the patients had undergone any treatment ahead of thyroid surgery. The sequenced sample consisted of adjacent normal tissue. The origin of the receptors is a male donor with papillary thyroid cancer or a benign thyroid nodule (not recorded which). Some clones in this sample may be carry-over from other donors' samples.

This clone has a handful of counts. The rearrangement joins TRBV15 to TRBJ1-5; D is unresolved. This CDR3 has 13 residues. V was pared by 4 bases and J by 15 bases, with 19 bases between. Germline V lookup: CDR1 LNHNV, CDR2 YYDKDF (reference sequence). The CDR3 reads CATSKFAGEARHF. The CDR3, as DNA: TGTGCCACCAGCAAATTCGCTGGGGAGGCCCGGCATTTT.

This clone came up a few times. The J gene is TRBJ1-2, the V gene TRBV9; no definite D call. This CDR3 has 15 residues. Germline CDR1 and CDR2: SGDLS and YYNGEE. Trimming left V 0 bases short and J 1 base short, with 10 bases between. CDR3 nucleotides: TGTGCCAGCAGCGTAGGGCCTACGGATAACTATGGCTACACCTTC. It encodes CASSVGPTDNYGYTF.

The rearrangement links TRBV6-1 to TRBJ2-7; D not resolved. Germline V lookup: CDR1 MNHNS, CDR2 SASEGT. This CDR3 is 14 amino acids long. Trimming shortened V by 4 bases and J by 3 bases, and 13 bases separated the two germline ends. This CDR3 is CASSGSHSRYEQYF. CDR3 nucleotide sequence: TGTGCCAGCAGTGGCTCCCATTCCCGCTACGAGCAGTACTTC.

In DNA form, the CDR3 reads TGCAGTGCTCTCGGACTAGCGGGAGGAGGGAATGGGGAGCAGTACTTC. Its translation: CSALGLAGGGNGEQYF. The gene calls are TRBV20-1 and TRBJ2-7; the match to TRBD2 covers 14 bases. Germline CDR1 is DFQATT and CDR2 is SNEGSKA (reference sequence). J lost 7 bases, V lost 5 bases, and 13 bases had no gene match. The CDR3 length is 16 residues.

This clone was counted at least ten times. The rearrangement links TRBV13 to TRBJ1-1; maybe TRBD1 (5 bases). CDR1 PRHDT and CDR2 FYEKMQ come from the germline V gene (reference sequence). Trimming stripped 4 bases from V and 1 base from J, with 19 bases between. This CDR3 is 17 amino acids long. Here the CDR3 reads CASSSRSDQGGNTEAFF. The CDR3 DNA sequence: TGTGCCAGCAGCTCACGATCCGATCAGGGAGGGAACACTGAAGCTTTCTTT.

By its share, this clone is large. This chain uses TRBV12-3 or TRBV12-4 with TRBJ2-1; either TRBD1 or TRBD2 may fit D (5 bases each). The CDR3 extends over 14 amino acids. V was trimmed by 3 bases and J by 9 bases, leaving 15 bases between them. DNA for the CDR3: TGTGCCAGCAGTTTTGGGTTGGGGGTGGGTGAGCAGTTCTTC. Protein sequence: CASSFGLGVGEQFF.

This clone was counted between two and nine times. This may come from a read error, since a much larger clone is one base off. The rearrangement links TRBV27 to TRBJ2-6; D not resolved. This CDR3 contains 17 residues. Per germline, CDR1 MNHEY and CDR2 SMNVEV (reference sequence). The V and J ends lost 4 bases and 0 bases respectively, with 13 bases between them. In nucleotides, the CDR3 is TGTGCCAGCAGTTCCCTCCGCTCGATCTCTGGGGCCAACGTCCTGACTTTC. Amino acids: CASSSLRSISGANVLTF. The complete variable domain, with remaining parts taken from reference TRBV27 and TRBJ2-6, reads EAQVTQNPRYLITVTGKKLTVTCSQNMNHEYMSWYRQDPGLGLRQIYYSMNVEVTDKGDVPEGYKVSRKEKRNFPLILESPSPNQTSLYFCASSSLRSISGANVLTFGAGSRLTVL.

This clone was seen repeatedly, ten times or more. The rearrangement links TRBV3-1 to TRBJ2-1; TRBD2 aligns across 9 bases. The CDR3 contains 14 residues. The germline CDR1 and CDR2 sequences are LGHDT and YNNKEL (reference sequence). Trimming took 1 base from V and 9 from J; bases not matched to a gene: 4. CDR3 bases: TGTGCCAGCAGCCAAGTTATAGCGGGGGTTGAGCAGTTCTTC. Translation: CASSQVIAGVEQFF.

This clone has more than one count but fewer than ten. J is TRBJ1-2 and V is TRBV12-3 or TRBV12-4; D uncertain. V shed 3 bases and J shed 8 bases, with 10 bases lying between them. The CDR3 sequence is 12 residues long. The CDR3, as DNA: TGTGCCAGCAGTTTTGGTGCAGTGGGCTACACCTTC. Protein: CASSFGAVGYTF.

The chain combines TRBV19 with TRBJ1-5; 8 nucleotides agree with TRBD1. Trimming took 5 bases from V and 7 from J; bases not matched to a gene: 7. Germline V gene sequence: CDR1 LNHDA, CDR2 SQIVND (reference sequence). The CDR3 spans 14 residues. CDR3 sequence reads: CASSELQGDQPQHF. DNA for the CDR3: TGTGCCAGTAGTGAATTACAGGGGGACCAGCCCCAGCATTTT. Variable domain in full (rest from reference TRBV19 and TRBJ1-5): DGGITQSPKYLFRKEGQNVTLSCEQNLNHDAMYWYRQDPGQGLRLIYYSQIVNDFQKGDIAEGYSVSREKKESFPLTVTSAQKNPTAFYLCASSELQGDQPQHFGDGTRLSIL.

The CDR3 sequence: CASSFWGDSNQPQHF. In DNA, the CDR3 is TGTGCCAGCAGCTTTTGGGGGGATAGCAATCAGCCCCAGCATTTT. V is TRBV11-2 and J is TRBJ1-5; D is possibly TRBD1 (5 bases). V gave up 3 bases and J gave up 0 bases, with 9 bases separating them. The germline CDR1 and CDR2 sequences are SGHAT and FQNNGV. This CDR3 contains 15 residues. Based on the CDR3 plus reference TRBV11-2 and TRBJ1-5, the full variable domain is EAGVAQSPRYKIIEKRQSVAFWCNPISGHATLYWYQQILGQGPKLLIQFQNNGVVDDSQLPKDRFSAERLKGVDSTLKIQPAKLEDSAVYLCASSFWGDSNQPQHFGDGTRLSIL.

This clone has a handful of counts. Within the sample, other DNA sequences also encode this same CDR3. This rearrangement joins TRBV15 to TRBJ2-2; the match to TRBD2 covers 7 bases. After removal of 0 bases from V and 0 bases from J, the junction contained 16 bases not matched to a gene. The CDR3 loop spans 21 amino acids. Germline V gives CDR1 LNHNV, CDR2 YYDKDF (reference sequence). Written as DNA, the CDR3 is TGTGCCACCAGCAGAGAGAGGAGCGGGACCGGACTTGACTCGAACACCGGGGAGCTGTTTTTT. This sequence encodes CATSRERSGTGLDSNTGELFF.

This clone is deemed medium-sized (0.01 to 0.1%). The chain links TRBV6-6 to TRBJ1-2, with unresolved D. This CDR3 comprises 18 residues. Per the germline V gene, CDR1 is MNHNY and CDR2 is SVGAGI (reference sequence). Trimming shortened V by 11 bases and J by 0 bases, and 28 bases separated the two germline ends. The CDR3 DNA reads as TGTGCCTCCTCTGGTCCAGCCCTCGCCAGTTATCCTAACTATGGCTACACCTTC. Protein product: CASSGPALASYPNYGYTF.

About this clone: Sequence at one end of the junction differs from germline and may be a read error. V and J are TRBV11-2 and TRBJ1-4; maybe TRBD1 (6 bases). CDR3 length equals 15 residues. Germline CDR1 and CDR2: SGHAT and FQNNGV. CDR3 coding DNA: TGTGCCGGCAGCTTAGTAGGGGGAATGGGTGAAAAACTGTTTTTT. As protein: CAGSLVGGMGEKLFF.

This clone came up once. An end of the junction differs from the germline gene, which may be a read error. The V call is TRBV11-2, the J call TRBJ2-7; possibly TRBD1 for D (7 bases). This CDR3 is built from 12 residues. From germline, CDR1 is SGHAT and CDR2 FQNNGV. This CDR3 reads CASSPETGTLHF. CDR3 bases: TGTGCCAGCAGCCCCGAGACAGGGACTCTCCACTTC.

The chain employs TRBV11-2 and TRBJ2-7, with 10 bases identical to TRBD1. CDR1 and CDR2 from the germline V gene are SGHAT and FQNNGV. Germline trimming cut 2 bases from V and 1 base from J; bases unmatched to any gene: 11. This CDR3 comprises 18 residues. The CDR3 here is CASSLQGTGAPSSYEQYF. CDR3 DNA sequence: TGTGCCAGCAGCTTACAAGGGACAGGGGCCCCATCGTCCTACGAGCAGTACTTC. Filled out from reference TRBV11-2 and TRBJ2-7, the complete variable domain reads EAGVAQSPRYKIIEKRQSVAFWCNPISGHATLYWYQQILGQGPKLLIQFQNNGVVDDSQLPKDRFSAERLKGVDSTLKIQPAKLEDSAVYLCASSLQGTGAPSSYEQYFGPGTRLTVT.

This clone occurred a few times. This chain joins TRBV6-1 and TRBJ2-1, with 7 bases fitting TRBD2. Per the germline V gene, CDR1 is MNHNS and CDR2 is SASEGT. Trimming at V came to 6 bases and at J to 1 base, leaving 6 bases not matched to a gene. The CDR3 totals 15 residues. The CDR3 is CASRERGGSYNEQFF. In DNA form, the CDR3 reads TGTGCCAGCAGGGAACGCGGGGGTTCCTACAATGAGCAGTTCTTC.